The clone carrying this T cell receptor beta chain has more than one count but fewer than ten. Trimming took off 4 bases at V and 0 bases at J, with 13 bases between the two ends. There are 15 residues in the CDR3. Per the germline V gene, CDR1 is SGHRS and CDR2 is YFSETQ. The data derive from a study of blood T cell repertoires in COVID-19. Adults between about 18 and 89 years of age took part from under 25 US areas. Recovery among Cohort 3 donors was established by two negative PCRs, clearance, or symptom resolution. TCRdb's copy holds only in-frame clones and misses some; the assay was immunoSEQ multiplex PCR. The sample contains some 310,000 clones, roughly 91% of which appear only once.

This TCR derives from a woman aged 25 to 39 who had recovered from COVID-19. This chain joins TRBV5-1 and TRBJ1-1; no definite D call. The sequencing sample was made of PBMCs or T cells enriched from blood (not recorded which). The CDR3 bases are TGCGCCAGCAGCATGGAGCCTTCCTTGAACACTGAAGCTTTCTTT. Its protein is CASSMEPSLNTEAFF.